Given below is one T cell receptor (beta chain) in context. What this receptor recognizes is not known. No clone much larger than this one lies a single base away; base qualities are absent. This specimen comes from a study of OX40 agonist ivuxolimab in advanced cancers. Describing the broader study: Ivuxolimab was an agonistic, fully human IgG2 monoclonal antibody directed against OX40 (CD134), a costimulatory receptor. The paper describes the monotherapy dose-escalation part (N ≈ 51 patients) of the phase I trial of ivuxolimab. Prior anti-PD-1, anti-PD-L1 or anti-CTLA-4 therapy was permitted, and approximately 42% of dose-escalation patients had received checkpoint inhibitors. Partial responses occurred in three dose-escalation patients, of whom one had hepatocellular carcinoma and two had cutaneous melanoma. The purpose of peripheral TCRbeta sequencing was to test whether ivuxolimab changed TCR sequence diversity and led to clonal T-cell expansion. Intravenous ivuxolimab was administered to patients every 2 weeks at six dose levels: 0.01, 0.1, 0.3, 1.5, 3 and 10 mg/kg. Of the approximately 50 dose-escalation patients, hepatocellular carcinoma was present in around 20, melanoma in some 15, renal cell carcinoma in 9 and head and neck cancer in 9. A male proportion of approximately 83% and a mean age of about 60 years, ranging from roughly 23 to 90, were recorded for the dose-escalation cohort.

Trimmed from V: 6 bases; trimmed from J: 6 bases; junction bases lacking a gene match: 9. Spanning cysteine to phenylalanine, the CDR3 consists of 15 amino acids. This entry keeps only the CDR3 DNA: 45 bases, framed from base 1. Based on the germline V gene, the CDR1 and CDR2 sequences are MNHEY and SVGAGI. What the work shows at the level of the full study, not this receptor alone: Antigen specificity was not determined for the clonally expanded peripheral T cells. Low levels of normalized T-cell clonal expansion were also shown by some nonresponding patients. At doses of 0.1 to 3.0 mg/kg, clonal expansion of both CD4+ and CD8+ blood T cells was observed from baseline to week 6. Partial responders in the 0.1-3.0 mg/kg groups had among the lowest normalized peripheral clonal expansion, especially among CD8+ T cells. On average, CD8+ T cells showed more expanded clones than CD4+ T cells after ivuxolimab.

Genomic DNA was extracted from sorted cells for sequencing of the TCRbeta CDR3 region. The immunoSEQ Assay was used to sequence the TCRbeta CDR3 regions. TCRdb obtained this table from immuneACCESS and retained in-frame rearrangements with V and J assigned. These tables miss some clones; where compared with another copy, unresolved V genes account for less than half of the shortfall, and the remainder is unexplained. Across this sample there are 84,000 or so clones, with over 85% seen only once. The leading ten clones occupy around 10% of the sample. The trial excluded patients who had a history of autoimmune disease or were on systemic immunosuppression. In every dose cohort, peripheral blood was drawn for TCR sequencing at baseline, cycle 4 day 1, and cycle 7 day 1. Samples came from an open-label, multicenter, first-in-human phase I dose-escalation trial of ivuxolimab. Adults with locally advanced or metastatic melanoma, renal cell carcinoma, hepatocellular carcinoma or head and neck squamous cell carcinoma were enrolled in the trial. Before TCR sequencing, CD4+ and CD8+ T cells were separately sorted from peripheral blood.

The chain employs TRBV6-5 and TRBJ2-1; 9 central bases correspond to TRBD2. The TCR comes from an adult with an advanced solid tumor such as melanoma, head and neck, liver or kidney cancer. The sequencing used CD4+ or CD8+ T cells sorted from blood, collected in a trial of the OX40 agonist ivuxolimab. The CDR3 region: CASRRTASGTNEQFF. The DNA reads as follows: TGTGCCAGCAGGCGAACGGCTAGCGGGACCAATGAGCAGTTCTTC.